One and the same sample provided the 16 T cell receptor beta chains below, sequenced in a study of blood T cell repertoires in COVID-19. Profiled with immunoSEQ multiplex PCR; TCRdb holds only in-frame clones, not every one. The sample consists of about 400,000 clones, around 89% of them appearing once. The sequencing input was peripheral blood. The source is a man aged 35 to 55 with acute or convalescent COVID-19.

The rearrangement uses TRBV3-1 (or the pseudogene TRBV3-2) and TRBJ2-1; TRBD1 agrees at 7 bases. Germline CDR1 reads LGHDT; CDR2 reads YNNKEL (reference sequence). With 4 bases clipped from V and 6 bases from J, the junction kept 6 bases outside the gene matches. This CDR3 spans 14 amino acids. Written as DNA, the CDR3 is TGTGCCAGCAGCCTGACAGGGACCCCCAATGAGCAGTTCTTC. Its translation: CASSLTGTPNEQFF.

The chain links TRBV28 to TRBJ2-7, with 13 bases lining up with TRBD2. Germline-derived CDR1 and CDR2 are MDHEN and SYDVKM. V shed 3 bases, J shed 2 bases, and the junction held 13 bases outside the gene matches. The CDR3 has 19 residues. The CDR3 loop is CASSFVVRRGLAGAYEQYF. The DNA for the CDR3 is TGTGCCAGCAGTTTCGTCGTCCGAAGAGGACTAGCGGGAGCCTACGAGCAGTACTTC.

The chain links TRBV9 to TRBJ2-2; no reliable D call. Trimming removed 4 bases from V and 0 bases from J, with 13 bases in between. Germline-derived CDR1 and CDR2 are SGDLS and YYNGEE. This CDR3 comprises 16 residues. CDR3 in amino acids: CASSTTQRSNTGELFF. Here the CDR3 DNA reads TGTGCCAGCAGCACAACCCAACGATCGAACACCGGGGAGCTGTTTTTT.

V gene TRBV7-6 combines with J gene TRBJ1-4; a possible D gene is TRBD1 (6 bases). The germline V and J ends were trimmed by 1 base and 8 bases, with 14 bases remaining between them. The CDR3 sequence is 15 residues long. Germline CDR1 SGHVS, CDR2 FNYEAQ. CDR3 loop: CASSLGSNRVEKLFF. CDR3 in DNA: TGTGCCAGCAGCTTAGGCAGCAACAGGGTCGAAAAACTGTTTTTT.

The chain uses TRBV19 and TRBJ2-7; possible D gene TRBD1, 6 bases. The CDR3 has 15 amino acids. The germline V and J ends were trimmed by 3 bases and 9 bases, with 21 bases remaining between them. In germline, CDR1 is LNHDA, CDR2 SQIVND (reference sequence). Here the CDR3 reads CASSIRDTGFGGQYF. The CDR3 bases are TGTGCCAGTAGTATCCGGGACACGGGGTTCGGCGGGCAGTACTTC. Full variable domain (remainder filled in from reference TRBV19 and TRBJ2-7): DGGITQSPKYLFRKEGQNVTLSCEQNLNHDAMYWYRQDPGQGLRLIYYSQIVNDFQKGDIAEGYSVSREKKESFPLTVTSAQKNPTAFYLCASSIRDTGFGGQYFGPGTRLTVT.

This rearrangement joins TRBV30 to TRBJ1-2; D is possibly TRBD1 (6 bases). The ends were cut back, 3 bases at V and 3 bases at J, with 17 bases in the middle. The CDR3 is made up of 15 amino acids. CDR1 and CDR2 from the germline V gene are GTSNPN and SVGIG (reference sequence). The CDR3 DNA sequence: TGTGCCTGGAGCGACGGCTGGACAGACTACTATGGCTACACCTTC. Translation: CAWSDGWTDYYGYTF.

The chain recombines TRBV5-1 with TRBJ2-5, with 7 bases fitting TRBD1. Germline CDR1 and CDR2: SGHRS and YFSETQ. Unmatched junction bases numbered 8, after V lost 0 bases and J lost 0 bases. The CDR3 contains 17 residues. DNA for the CDR3: TGCGCCAGCAGCTTGGGTCTGCTAACAGGGGACCAAGAGACCCAGTACTTC. Its translation: CASSLGLLTGDQETQYF. Supplemented by reference TRBV5-1 and TRBJ2-5, the full variable domain reads KAGVTQTPRYLIKTRGQQVTLSCSPISGHRSVSWYQQTPGQGLQFLFEYFSETQRNKGNFPGRFSGRQFSNSRSEMNVSTLELGDSALYLCASSLGLLTGDQETQYFGPGTRLLVL.

The sample holds one count of this clone. V usage is TRBV28 and J usage is TRBJ1-1, with 10 bases lining up with TRBD1. Per the germline V gene, CDR1 is MDHEN and CDR2 is SYDVKM. V trimming: 7 bases; J trimming: 10 bases; junction bases outside the gene matches: 9. The CDR3 has 13 residues. In nucleotides, the CDR3 is TGTGCCAGCACCAAGAACCGGGACAGGGGAGCTTTCTTT. This translates into CASTKNRDRGAFF.

This chain links TRBV5-1 with TRBJ1-2, with 7 bases lining up with TRBD1. Trimming removed 4 bases from V and 4 bases from J; junction bases left unmatched: 16. The CDR3 has 17 amino acids. Germline lookup yields CDR1 SGHRS and CDR2 YFSETQ. The CDR3 DNA reads TGCGCCAGCAGCCGAGATAGGGAAGGGGGCGCATCCTATGGCTACACCTTC. This codes for CASSRDREGGASYGYTF.

The chain is built from TRBV7-9 and TRBJ2-6; the D gene is possibly TRBD1 (6 bases). The ends were cut back, 0 bases at V and 0 bases at J, with 15 bases in the middle. Per germline, CDR1 SEHNR and CDR2 FQNEAQ (reference sequence). The CDR3 is 19 amino acids. The CDR3 DNA reads TGTGCCAGCAGCTTAGCTGCAGGGGCCCGGGGCTCTGGGGCCAACGTCCTGACTTTC. Amino acids: CASSLAAGARGSGANVLTF.

The J gene is TRBJ1-2, the V gene TRBV6-6; D possibly corresponds to TRBD1 (5 bases). V lost 2 bases and J 3 bases, leaving 13 bases between the germline ends. Germline V lookup: CDR1 MNHNY, CDR2 SVGAGI (reference sequence). The CDR3 length is 15 residues. The CDR3 DNA reads TGTGCCAGCAGTTACCCACTGGGGGGAGACTATGGCTACACCTTC. Translation: CASSYPLGGDYGYTF.

This chain links TRBV12-3 or TRBV12-4 with TRBJ2-5; 8 bases map to TRBD1. Unmatched junction bases numbered 3, after V lost 5 bases and J lost 4 bases. The CDR3 is 13 residues long. The CDR3, as DNA: TGTGCCAGCAGTGGAACAGGGGGAGAGACCCAGTACTTC. Translation gives CASSGTGGETQYF.

V usage is TRBV2 and J usage is TRBJ2-5, with 12 bases that match TRBD2. CDR1 is SNHLY, CDR2 FYNNEI, per germline. The CDR3 sequence is 15 residues long. After removal of 7 bases from V and 4 bases from J, the junction contained 7 bases not matched to a gene. The CDR3, as DNA: TGTGCCAGCAAGGCTAGCGGGGGGGGTACAGAGACCCAGTACTTC. Encoded protein: CASKASGGGTETQYF.

The CDR3 DNA follows: TGTGCTAGTGGTTTGGACAGCCAATATGGCTACACCTTC. Translation gives CASGLDSQYGYTF. The chain has TRBV12-5 and TRBJ1-2; no definite D call. The CDR3 is 13 amino acids. V was clipped by 1 base and J by 5 bases, with 8 bases between them. Germline CDR1 reads LGHNT; CDR2 reads FRNRAP.

The V call is TRBV19, the J call TRBJ2-5; perhaps TRBD1 as D (5 bases). Germline V lookup: CDR1 LNHDA, CDR2 SQIVND (reference sequence). Trimming pared 1 base from V and 1 base from J, leaving 10 bases between. CDR3 length equals 15 residues. The CDR3 DNA reads TGTGCCAGTAGTATAGTCCAGGGCCCCCAAGAGACCCAGTACTTC. Translation gives CASSIVQGPQETQYF.

This rearrangement joins TRBV19 to TRBJ2-1, with 8 bases lining up with TRBD1. With 6 bases clipped from V and 6 bases from J, the junction kept 7 bases outside the gene matches. Germline CDR1 reads LNHDA; CDR2 reads SQIVND (reference sequence). The CDR3 sequence is 14 residues long. As DNA, the CDR3 is TGTGCCAGTAGATCAGGGGGCCGAATCAATGAGCAGTTCTTC. Its protein is CASRSGGRINEQFF.